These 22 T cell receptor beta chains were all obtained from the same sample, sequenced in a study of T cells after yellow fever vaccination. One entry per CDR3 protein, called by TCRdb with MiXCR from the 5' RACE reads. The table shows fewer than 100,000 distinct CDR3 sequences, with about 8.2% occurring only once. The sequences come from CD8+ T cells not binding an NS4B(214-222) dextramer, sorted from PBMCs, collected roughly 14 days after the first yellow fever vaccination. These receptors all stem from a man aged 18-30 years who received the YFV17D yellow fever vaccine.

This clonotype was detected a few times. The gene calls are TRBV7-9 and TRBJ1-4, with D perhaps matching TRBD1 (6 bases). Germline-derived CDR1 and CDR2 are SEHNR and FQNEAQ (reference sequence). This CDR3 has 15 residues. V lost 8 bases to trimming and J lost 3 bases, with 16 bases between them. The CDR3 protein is CASGRGRRANEKLFF. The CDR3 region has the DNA TGTGCCAGCGGCAGGGGTAGAAGAGCTAATGAAAAACTGTTTTTT.

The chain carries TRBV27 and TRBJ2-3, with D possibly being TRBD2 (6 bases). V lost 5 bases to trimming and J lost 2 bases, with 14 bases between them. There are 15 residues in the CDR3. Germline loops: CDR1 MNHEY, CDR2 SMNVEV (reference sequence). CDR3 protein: CASSALAAYTDTQYF. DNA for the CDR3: TGTGCCAGCAGTGCCTTAGCGGCCTACACAGATACGCAGTATTTT.

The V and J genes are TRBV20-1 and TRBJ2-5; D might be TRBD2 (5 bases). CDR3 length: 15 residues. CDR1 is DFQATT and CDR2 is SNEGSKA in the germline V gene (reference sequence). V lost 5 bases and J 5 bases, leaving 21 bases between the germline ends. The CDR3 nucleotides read TGCAGTGCTTTGACGCTTACTCTCCCGGGGGAGACCCAGTACTTC. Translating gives CSALTLTLPGETQYF.

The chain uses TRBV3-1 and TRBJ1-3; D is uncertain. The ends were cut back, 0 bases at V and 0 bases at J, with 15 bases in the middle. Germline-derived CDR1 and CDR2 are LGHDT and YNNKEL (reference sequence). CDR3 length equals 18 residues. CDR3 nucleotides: TGTGCCAGCAGCCAAGAAATGCGGGGAACCTACTCTGGAAACACCATATATTTT. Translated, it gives CASSQEMRGTYSGNTIYF.

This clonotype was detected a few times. CDR3 in amino acids: CASSHRGQGADTQYF. Written as DNA, the CDR3 is TGTGCCAGCAGCCATAGGGGGCAGGGCGCCGATACGCAGTATTTT. This chain joins TRBV11-3 and TRBJ2-3; 7 bases align to TRBD1. This CDR3 region has 15 residues. Germline loops: CDR1 SGHNT, CDR2 YENEEA. V lost 5 bases, J lost 6 bases, and 11 bases stayed unmatched.

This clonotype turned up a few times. CDR3: CSARDYRVGNTGELFF. The CDR3 DNA follows: TGCAGTGCTAGAGACTACAGGGTCGGAAACACCGGGGAGCTGTTTTTT. V and J are TRBV20-1 and TRBJ2-2, with D possibly TRBD1 on 6 matching bases. The CDR3 has 16 amino acids. The V gene lost 0 bases and the J gene lost 2 bases, with 13 bases spanning the gap. Germline V gene sequence: CDR1 DFQATT, CDR2 SNEGSKA (reference sequence).

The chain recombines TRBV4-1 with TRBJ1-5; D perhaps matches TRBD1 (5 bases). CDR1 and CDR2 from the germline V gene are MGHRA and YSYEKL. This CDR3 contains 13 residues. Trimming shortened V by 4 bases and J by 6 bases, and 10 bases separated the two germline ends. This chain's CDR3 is CASSPKGSQPQHF. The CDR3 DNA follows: TGCGCCAGCAGCCCAAAGGGGAGTCAGCCCCAGCATTTT.

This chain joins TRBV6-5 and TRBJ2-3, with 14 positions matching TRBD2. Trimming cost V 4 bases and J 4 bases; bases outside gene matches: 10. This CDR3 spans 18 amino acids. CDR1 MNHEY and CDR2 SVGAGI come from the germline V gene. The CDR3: CASSFAGLAGGGSDTQYF. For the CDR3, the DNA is TGTGCCAGCAGTTTCGCCGGACTAGCGGGGGGCGGGTCAGATACGCAGTATTTT.

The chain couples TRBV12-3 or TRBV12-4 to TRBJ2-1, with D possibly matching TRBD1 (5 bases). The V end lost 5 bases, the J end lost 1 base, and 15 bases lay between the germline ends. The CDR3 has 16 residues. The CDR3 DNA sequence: TGTGCCAGCAGTGGCCAGGGTGAATGGTCCTACAATGAGCAGTTCTTC. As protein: CASSGQGEWSYNEQFF.

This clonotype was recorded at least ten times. The CDR3 loop reads CASSLGLPNQPQHF. The CDR3 DNA is TGTGCCAGCAGTTTAGGCCTTCCAAATCAGCCCCAGCATTTT. V and J are TRBV27 and TRBJ1-5; unclear D gene. Germline V gene data show CDR1 as MNHEY and CDR2 as SMNVEV (reference sequence). CDR3 length equals 14 residues. V lost 2 bases, J lost 4 bases, and 9 bases lay in between.

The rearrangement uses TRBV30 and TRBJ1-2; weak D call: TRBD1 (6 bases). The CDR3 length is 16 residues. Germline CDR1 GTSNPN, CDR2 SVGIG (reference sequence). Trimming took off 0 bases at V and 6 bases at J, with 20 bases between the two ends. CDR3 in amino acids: CAWSVIHPGATDGYTF. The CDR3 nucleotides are TGTGCCTGGAGTGTCATACATCCGGGGGCAACTGATGGCTACACCTTC.

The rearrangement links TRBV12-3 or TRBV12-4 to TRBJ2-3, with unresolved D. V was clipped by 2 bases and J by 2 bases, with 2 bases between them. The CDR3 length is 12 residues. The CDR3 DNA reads TGTGCCAGCAGTTTACTCACAGATACGCAGTATTTT. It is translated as CASSLLTDTQYF.

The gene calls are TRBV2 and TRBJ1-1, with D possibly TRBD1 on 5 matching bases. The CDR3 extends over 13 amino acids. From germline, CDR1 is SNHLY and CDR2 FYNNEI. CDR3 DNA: TGTACCTTCTGGTCACAGGAAAACACTGAAGCTTTCTTT. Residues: CTFWSQENTEAFF.

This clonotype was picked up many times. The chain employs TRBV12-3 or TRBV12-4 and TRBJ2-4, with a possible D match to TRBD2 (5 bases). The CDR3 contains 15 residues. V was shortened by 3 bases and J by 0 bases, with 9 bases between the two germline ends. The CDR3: CASSFAGLAKNIQYF. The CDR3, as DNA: TGTGCCAGCAGTTTTGCAGGACTAGCCAAAAACATTCAGTACTTC.

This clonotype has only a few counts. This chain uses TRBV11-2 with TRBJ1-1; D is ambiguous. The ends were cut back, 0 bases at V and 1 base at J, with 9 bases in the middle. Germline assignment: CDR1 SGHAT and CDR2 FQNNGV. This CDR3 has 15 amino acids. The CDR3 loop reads CASSLDRSGNTEAFF. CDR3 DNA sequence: TGTGCCAGCAGCTTAGACCGGTCAGGGAACACTGAAGCTTTCTTT.

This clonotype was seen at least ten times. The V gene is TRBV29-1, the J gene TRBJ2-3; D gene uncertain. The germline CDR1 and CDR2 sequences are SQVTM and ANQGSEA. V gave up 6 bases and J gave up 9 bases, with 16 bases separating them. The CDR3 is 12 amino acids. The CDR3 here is CSVEDPTSTQYF. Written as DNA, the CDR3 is TGCAGCGTCGAGGACCCGACAAGCACGCAGTATTTT.

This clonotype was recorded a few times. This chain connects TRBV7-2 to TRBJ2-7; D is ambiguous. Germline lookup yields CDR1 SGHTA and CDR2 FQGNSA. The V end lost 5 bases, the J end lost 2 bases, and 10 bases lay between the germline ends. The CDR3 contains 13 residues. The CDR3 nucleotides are TGTGCCAGCAGCGTAGGACGGGCCTACGAGCAGTACTTC. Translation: CASSVGRAYEQYF.

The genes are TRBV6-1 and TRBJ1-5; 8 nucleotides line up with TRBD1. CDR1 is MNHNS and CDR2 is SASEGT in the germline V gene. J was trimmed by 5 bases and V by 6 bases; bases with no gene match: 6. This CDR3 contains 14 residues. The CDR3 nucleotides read TGTGCCAGCAGCCTAGACAGGGGAGATCAGCCCCAGCATTTT. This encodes CASSLDRGDQPQHF.

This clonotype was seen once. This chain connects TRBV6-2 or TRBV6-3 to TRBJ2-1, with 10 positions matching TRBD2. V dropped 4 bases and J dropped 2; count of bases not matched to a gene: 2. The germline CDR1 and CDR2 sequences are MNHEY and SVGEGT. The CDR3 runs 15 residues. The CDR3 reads CASSLTSGAYNEQFF. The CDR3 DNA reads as TGTGCCAGCAGTTTAACTAGCGGGGCCTACAATGAGCAGTTCTTC.

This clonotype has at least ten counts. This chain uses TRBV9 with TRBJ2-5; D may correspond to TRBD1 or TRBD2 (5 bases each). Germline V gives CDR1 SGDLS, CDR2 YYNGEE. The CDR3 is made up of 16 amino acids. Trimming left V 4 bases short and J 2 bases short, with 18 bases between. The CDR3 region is CASSPGQDSRQETQYF. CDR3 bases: TGTGCCAGCAGCCCGGGGCAGGATTCGAGACAAGAGACCCAGTACTTC.

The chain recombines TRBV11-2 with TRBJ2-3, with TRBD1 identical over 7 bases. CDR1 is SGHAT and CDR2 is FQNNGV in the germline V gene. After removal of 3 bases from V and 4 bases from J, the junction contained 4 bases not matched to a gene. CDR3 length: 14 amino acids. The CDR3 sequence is CASSFSTGADTQYF. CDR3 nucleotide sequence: TGTGCCAGCAGCTTCTCTACAGGGGCAGATACGCAGTATTTT.

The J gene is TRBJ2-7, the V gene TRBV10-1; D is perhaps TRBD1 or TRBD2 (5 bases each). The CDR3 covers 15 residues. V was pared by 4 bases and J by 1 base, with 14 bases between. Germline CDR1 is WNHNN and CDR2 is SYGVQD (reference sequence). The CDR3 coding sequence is TGCGCCAGCAGTGTGACCGGGACCGGATCCTACGAGCAGTACTTC. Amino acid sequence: CASSVTGTGSYEQYF.